The 12 T cell receptor beta chains below all came from one sample that was sequenced in a study of shared clonotypes between healthy human individuals. Clones were sequenced by immunoSEQ multiplex PCR, and TCRdb holds only the in-frame ones, with some missing. The sample records 2 million or so clones, 85% to 95% being singletons. The sample was naive CD4+ T cells sorted from blood. The subset: CD45RA+ positively selected. All receptors come from a young man in good health.

The V call is TRBV7-9, the J call TRBJ1-1; 7 bases are a match to TRBD1. V was pared by 5 bases and J by 1 base, with 10 bases of the junction left unmatched. The CDR3 is made up of 16 amino acids. The V gene's germline CDR1 is SEHNR and CDR2 FQNEAQ (reference sequence). Here the CDR3 reads CASSPRQGMGNTEAFF. The CDR3 coding sequence is TGTGCCAGCAGCCCTCGACAGGGAATGGGGAACACTGAAGCTTTCTTT.

The gene calls are TRBV19 and TRBJ1-2; 11 bases are shared with TRBD1. Germline CDR1 LNHDA, CDR2 SQIVND (reference sequence). This CDR3 has 17 amino acids. V gave up 1 base and J gave up 4 bases; unmatched junction bases: 8. The DNA of the CDR3 is TGTGCCAGTAGTATAGCGGACAGGGGGCAAAGGAGCTATGGCTACACCTTC. Its translation is CASSIADRGQRSYGYTF.

This clone was seen once. The V and J genes are TRBV11-2 and TRBJ2-2; 7 bases map to TRBD1. This CDR3 spans 15 amino acids. From germline, CDR1 is SGHAT and CDR2 FQNNGV. J lost 4 bases, V lost 5 bases, and 7 bases had no gene match. For the CDR3, the DNA is TGTGCCAGCAGCCGGGGACAGACGGGCACCGGGGAGCTGTTTTTT. This encodes CASSRGQTGTGELFF.

The chain combines TRBV6-5 with TRBJ2-1, with D tentatively TRBD1 (6 bases). Trimming took off 6 bases at V and 4 bases at J, with 10 bases between the two ends. The CDR3 has 13 amino acids. Germline loops: CDR1 MNHEY, CDR2 SVGAGI. The CDR3 is CASRSTGYNEQFF. The DNA of the CDR3 is TGTGCCAGCAGATCCACAGGGTACAATGAGCAGTTCTTC.

J is TRBJ1-2 and V is TRBV14, with 8 bases fitting TRBD1. The germline CDR1 and CDR2 sequences are SGHDN and FVKESK. The CDR3 consists of 19 residues. J was trimmed by 8 bases and V by 0 bases; bases with no gene match: 20. The CDR3 sequence is CASSQDRVQNRQGSSGYTF. The CDR3 nucleotides read TGTGCCAGCAGCCAAGATCGCGTCCAGAATAGACAGGGGAGTTCGGGCTACACCTTC.

About this clone: This specimen includes other DNA sequences encoding the same CDR3. V usage is TRBV7-2 and J usage is TRBJ1-1; D possibly corresponds to TRBD1 (5 bases). Germline V gene sequence: CDR1 SGHTA, CDR2 FQGNSA. The CDR3 runs to 13 residues. Trimming cost V 1 base and J 4 bases, with 7 bases left between them. CDR3 bases: TGTGCCAGCAGCTTAGGGGGGAGCACTGAAGCTTTCTTT. Translated, it gives CASSLGGSTEAFF. Supplemented by reference TRBV7-2 and TRBJ1-1, the full variable domain reads GAGVSQSPSNKVTEKGKDVELRCDPISGHTALYWYRQSLGQGLEFLIYFQGNSAPDKSGLPSDRFSAERTGGSVSTLTIQRTQQEDSAVYLCASSLGGSTEAFFGQGTRLTVV.

On this clone: The sample contains more than one DNA sequence encoding this CDR3. The genes are TRBV19 and TRBJ1-5; no clear D. The CDR3 is 13 amino acids. V was clipped by 5 bases and J by 3 bases, with 8 bases between them. Germline CDR1 and CDR2: LNHDA and SQIVND (reference sequence). The CDR3: CASSVGVNQPQHF. In DNA form, the CDR3 reads TGTGCCAGTAGTGTGGGCGTCAATCAGCCCCAGCATTTT.

V usage is TRBV5-4 and J usage is TRBJ2-1; D remains ambiguous. The V end lost 4 bases, the J end lost 0 bases, and 11 bases lay between the germline ends. The CDR3 runs 15 residues. The V gene's germline CDR1 is SGHNT and CDR2 YYREEE (reference sequence). This CDR3 is CASSASTFSYNEQFF. The DNA for the CDR3 is TGTGCCAGCAGCGCCAGCACGTTCTCCTACAATGAGCAGTTCTTC.

In nucleotides, the CDR3 is TGCGCCAGCAGCCTTCTGGGACAGAAGGCCAACGTCCTGACTTTC. Its translation is CASSLLGQKANVLTF. The genes are TRBV4-1 and TRBJ2-6; TRBD1 agrees at 7 bases. The germline gives CDR1 MGHRA, CDR2 YSYEKL. After removal of 4 bases from V and 6 bases from J, the junction contained 6 bases not matched to a gene. The CDR3 sequence is 15 residues long.

This clone has a handful of counts. The same CDR3 also results from other DNA sequences found in this sample. The CDR3 DNA is TGCGCCAGCAGCCAAGATCGCGGCTACGAGCAGTACTTC. Its translation: CASSQDRGYEQYF. This chain joins TRBV4-3 and TRBJ2-7; D unclear. CDR1 is LGHNA, CDR2 YSLEER, per germline. This CDR3 is built from 13 residues. Trimming took 0 bases from V and 3 from J, leaving 6 bases between them.

The table lists this clone with a count of one. Other DNA variants within this sample encode the same CDR3. The rearrangement uses TRBV18 and TRBJ2-5, with D maybe TRBD1 (6 bases). CDR1 is KGHSH and CDR2 is LQKENI in the germline V gene. The ends were cut back, 4 bases at V and 4 bases at J, with 7 bases in the middle. CDR3 size: 12 residues. CDR3 amino acids: CASSQGGETQYF. CDR3 in DNA: TGTGCCAGCTCACAAGGGGGAGAGACCCAGTACTTC.

The chain uses TRBV30 and TRBJ1-4; 8 bases match TRBD1. The CDR3 is 13 amino acids. The germline V gene encodes CDR1 GTSNPN and CDR2 SVGIG (reference sequence). J lost 7 bases, V lost 8 bases, and 9 bases had no gene match. CDR3 sequence reads: CARRQGKGEKLFF. In DNA, the CDR3 is TGTGCCAGACGACAGGGGAAAGGTGAAAAACTGTTTTTT.